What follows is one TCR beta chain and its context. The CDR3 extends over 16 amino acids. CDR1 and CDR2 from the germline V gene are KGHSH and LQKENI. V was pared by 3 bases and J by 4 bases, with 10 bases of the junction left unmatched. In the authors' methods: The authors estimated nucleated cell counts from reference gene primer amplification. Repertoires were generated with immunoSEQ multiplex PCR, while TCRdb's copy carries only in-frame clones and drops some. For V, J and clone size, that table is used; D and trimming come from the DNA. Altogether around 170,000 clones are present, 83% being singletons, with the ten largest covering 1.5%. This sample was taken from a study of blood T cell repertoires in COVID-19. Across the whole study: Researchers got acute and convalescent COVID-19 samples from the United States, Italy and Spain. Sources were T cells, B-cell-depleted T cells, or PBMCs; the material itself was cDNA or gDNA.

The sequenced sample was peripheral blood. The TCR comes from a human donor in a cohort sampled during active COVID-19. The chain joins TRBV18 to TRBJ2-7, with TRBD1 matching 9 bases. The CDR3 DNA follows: TGTGCCAGCTCACCTAAGACAGGGGGTAGCGGTTACGAGCAGTACTTC. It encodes CASSPKTGGSGYEQYF. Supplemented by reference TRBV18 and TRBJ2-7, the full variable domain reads NAGVMQNPRHLVRRRGQEARLRCSPMKGHSHVYWYRQLPEEGLKFMVYLQKENIIDESGMPKERFSAEFPKEGPSILRIQQVVRGDSAAYFCASSPKTGGSGYEQYFGPGTRLTVT.